A few counts support the clone carrying this T cell receptor (beta chain). Each sample yielded about 10^5 assayed TCR templates. Profiled with immunoSEQ multiplex PCR; TCRdb holds only in-frame clones, not every one. The profile covers approximately 100,000 clones, with more than 90% appearing a single time and under 3% taken by the ten largest. The data stem from a study of siplizumab effects on memory and regulatory T cells. This CDR3 has 15 amino acids. Germline V gene sequence: CDR1 LNHDA, CDR2 SQIVND (reference sequence). The trim removed 3 bases at V and 2 bases at J, leaving 6 bases unmatched. What was sequenced was CD4+ T cells sorted from blood. The receptor comes from a human donor in good health. Some clones in this sample may be carry-over from other donors' samples. The rearrangement links TRBV19 to TRBJ2-7, with TRBD2 matching over 8 bases. This chain's CDR3 is CASSISGTRAYEQYF. CDR3 coding DNA: TGTGCCAGTAGTATCTCCGGGACTAGAGCCTACGAGCAGTACTTC.